The 5 T cell receptor beta chains in this list originate from one sample, sequenced in a study of blood T cells in healthy people across ages. A second PCR, run for roughly 7 to 11 cycles, used a sample-barcoded 5' primer plus a J-beta primer mix. TCRdb itself ran the 5' RACE reads through MiXCR, one entry per CDR3 protein. The sample has around 620,000 distinct CDR3 sequences; about 25% are singletons. The sequenced material came from blood. All receptors come from a woman in her 70s in good health.

The chain links TRBV29-1 to TRBJ1-1; D ambiguous. Looked up from germline, CDR1 is SQVTM and CDR2 is ANQGSEA. Trimming stripped 5 bases from V and 1 base from J, with 11 bases between. CDR3 length: 13 residues. The DNA of the CDR3 is TGCAGCGTTCGCGAGTCGACGAACACTGAAGCTTTCTTT. This gives the protein CSVRESTNTEAFF.

This sequence joins TRBV10-3 and TRBJ2-4, with 7 nucleotides matching TRBD2. This CDR3 comprises 15 residues. With V trimmed by 3 bases and J by 6 bases, 8 bases remained unmatched. CDR1 is ENHRY, CDR2 SYGVKD, per germline. The CDR3 reads CAISESAGVGNIQYF. CDR3 sequence (DNA): TGTGCCATCAGTGAAAGTGCGGGAGTCGGAAACATTCAGTACTTC.

This rearrangement joins TRBV20-1 to TRBJ2-3; D is ambiguous. Germline assignment: CDR1 DFQATT and CDR2 SNEGSKA (reference sequence). V was clipped by 6 bases and J by 4 bases, with 8 bases between them. The CDR3 length is 11 residues. The CDR3 here is CSASKADTQYF. CDR3 in DNA: TGCAGTGCCTCCAAGGCAGATACGCAGTATTTT.

This clonotype was recorded many times. This chain joins TRBV6-6 and TRBJ1-5; perhaps TRBD1 as D (6 bases). Trimming left V 4 bases short and J 4 bases short, with 11 bases between. The CDR3 contains 14 residues. CDR1 MNHNY and CDR2 SVGAGI come from the germline V gene (reference sequence). CDR3 residues: CASSSGTRNQPQHF. Here the CDR3 DNA reads TGTGCCAGCAGTTCGGGGACACGGAATCAGCCCCAGCATTTT.

This chain connects TRBV15 to TRBJ1-5; 9 bases map to TRBD1. V was clipped by 0 bases and J by 2 bases; unmatched bases: 2. CDR3 length: 16 residues. In germline, CDR1 is LNHNV, CDR2 YYDKDF (reference sequence). CDR3 in amino acids: CATSRDRDRGNQPQHF. The CDR3 bases are TGTGCCACCAGCAGAGATCGGGACAGGGGCAATCAGCCCCAGCATTTT. Based on the CDR3 plus reference TRBV15 and TRBJ1-5, the full variable domain is DAMVIQNPRYQVTQFGKPVTLSCSQTLNHNVMYWYQQKSSQAPKLLFHYYDKDFNNEADTPDNFQSRRPNTSFCFLDIRSPGLGDTAMYLCATSRDRDRGNQPQHFGDGTRLSIL.